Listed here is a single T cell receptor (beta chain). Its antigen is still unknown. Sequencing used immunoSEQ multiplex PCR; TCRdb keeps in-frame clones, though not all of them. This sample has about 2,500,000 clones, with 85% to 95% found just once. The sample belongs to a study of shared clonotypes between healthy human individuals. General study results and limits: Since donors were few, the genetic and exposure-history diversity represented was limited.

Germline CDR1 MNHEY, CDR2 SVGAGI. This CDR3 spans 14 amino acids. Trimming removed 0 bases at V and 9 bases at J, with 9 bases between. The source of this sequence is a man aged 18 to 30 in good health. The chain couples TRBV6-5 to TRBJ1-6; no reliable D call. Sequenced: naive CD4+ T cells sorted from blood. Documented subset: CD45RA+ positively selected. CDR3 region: CASSYSGIGSPLHF. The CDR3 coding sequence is TGTGCCAGCAGTTACTCAGGGATAGGTTCACCCCTCCACTTT.